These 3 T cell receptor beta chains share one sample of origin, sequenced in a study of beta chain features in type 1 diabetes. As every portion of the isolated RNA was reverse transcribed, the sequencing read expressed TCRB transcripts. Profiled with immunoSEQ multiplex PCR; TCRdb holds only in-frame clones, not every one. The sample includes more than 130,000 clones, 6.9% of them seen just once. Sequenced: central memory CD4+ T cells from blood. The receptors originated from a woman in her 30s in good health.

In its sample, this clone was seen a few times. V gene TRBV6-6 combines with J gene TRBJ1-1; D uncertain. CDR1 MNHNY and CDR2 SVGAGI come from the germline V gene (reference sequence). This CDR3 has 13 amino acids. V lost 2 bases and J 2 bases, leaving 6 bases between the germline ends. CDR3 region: CASSYGQNTEAFF. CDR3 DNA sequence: TGTGCCAGCAGTTACGGGCAAAACACTGAAGCTTTCTTT.

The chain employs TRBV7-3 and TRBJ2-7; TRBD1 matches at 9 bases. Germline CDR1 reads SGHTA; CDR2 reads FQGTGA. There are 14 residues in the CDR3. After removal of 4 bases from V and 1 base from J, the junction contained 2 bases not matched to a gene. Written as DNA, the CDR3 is TGTGCCAGCAGCTCCGGGACAGGGTCCTACGAGCAGTACTTC. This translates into CASSSGTGSYEQYF.

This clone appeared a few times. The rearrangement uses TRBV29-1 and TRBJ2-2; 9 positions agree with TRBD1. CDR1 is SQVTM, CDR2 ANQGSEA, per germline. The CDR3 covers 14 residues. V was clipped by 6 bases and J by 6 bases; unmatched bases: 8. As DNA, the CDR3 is TGCAGCGTCGGACGGACAGGGGATCCCGGGGAGCTGTTTTTT. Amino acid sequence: CSVGRTGDPGELFF.